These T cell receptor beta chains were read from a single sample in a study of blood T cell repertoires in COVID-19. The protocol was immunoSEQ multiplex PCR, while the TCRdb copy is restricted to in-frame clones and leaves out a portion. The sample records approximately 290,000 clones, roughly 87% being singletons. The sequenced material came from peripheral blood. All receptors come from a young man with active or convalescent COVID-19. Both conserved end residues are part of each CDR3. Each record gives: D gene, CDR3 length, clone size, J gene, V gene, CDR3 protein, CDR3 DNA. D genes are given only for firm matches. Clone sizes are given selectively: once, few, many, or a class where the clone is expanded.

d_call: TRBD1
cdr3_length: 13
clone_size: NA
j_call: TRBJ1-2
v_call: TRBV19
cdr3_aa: CASKGATRYGYTF
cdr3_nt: TGTGCCAGTAAGGGGGCAACTCGATATGGCTACACCTTC

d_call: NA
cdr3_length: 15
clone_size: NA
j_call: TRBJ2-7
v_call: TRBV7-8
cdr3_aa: CASSLRGGEAYEQYF
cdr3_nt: TGTGCCAGCAGCTTAAGGGGCGGGGAGGCCTACGAGCAGTACTTC

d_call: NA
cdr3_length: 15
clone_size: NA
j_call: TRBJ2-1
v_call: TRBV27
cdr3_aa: CASSPSDISYNEQFF
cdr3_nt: TGTGCCAGCAGTCCGTCGGACATCTCCTACAATGAGCAGTTCTTC

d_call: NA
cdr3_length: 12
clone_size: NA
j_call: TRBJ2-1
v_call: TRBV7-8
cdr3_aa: CASSQDWTEQFF
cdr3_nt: TGTGCCAGCAGCCAGGACTGGACTGAGCAGTTCTTC

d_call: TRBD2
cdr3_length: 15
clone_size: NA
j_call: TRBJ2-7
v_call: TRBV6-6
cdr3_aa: CASRLLAEDLYEQYF
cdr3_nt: TGTGCCAGCAGACTACTAGCGGAGGATTTATACGAGCAGTACTTC

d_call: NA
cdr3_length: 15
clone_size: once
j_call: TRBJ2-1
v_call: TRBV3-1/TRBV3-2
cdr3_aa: CASSQRAGPYNEQFF
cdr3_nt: TGTGCCAGCAGCCAACGGGCAGGGCCATACAATGAGCAGTTCTTC

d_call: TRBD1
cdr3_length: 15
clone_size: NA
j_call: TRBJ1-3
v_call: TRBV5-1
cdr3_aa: CASSRMTGEPDTIYF
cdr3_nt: TGCGCCAGCAGCCGAATGACAGGGGAACCGGACACCATATATTTT

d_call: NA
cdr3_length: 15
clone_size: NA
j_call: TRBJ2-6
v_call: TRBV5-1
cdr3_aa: CASRVESSGANVLTF
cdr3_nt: TGCGCCAGCAGAGTAGAGAGCTCTGGGGCCAACGTCCTGACTTTC

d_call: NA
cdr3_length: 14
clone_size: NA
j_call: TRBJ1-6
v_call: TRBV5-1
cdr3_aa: CASSQTYTDSPLHF
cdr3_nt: TGCGCCAGCAGCCAAACTTACACAGATTCACCCCTCCACTTT

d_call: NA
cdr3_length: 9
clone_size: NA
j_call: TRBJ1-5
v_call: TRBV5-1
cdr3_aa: CACGQPQHF
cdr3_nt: TGCGCCTGCGGTCAGCCCCAGCATTTT

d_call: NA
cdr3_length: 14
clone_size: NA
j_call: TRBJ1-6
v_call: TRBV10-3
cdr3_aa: CAISVGGDSSPLHF
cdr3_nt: TGTGCCATCAGTGTCGGGGGGGATTCTTCACCCCTCCACTTT

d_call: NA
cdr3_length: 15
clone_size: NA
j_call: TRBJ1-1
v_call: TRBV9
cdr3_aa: CASSPQTGVTTEAFF
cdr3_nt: TGTGCCAGCAGCCCACAGACAGGAGTAACCACTGAAGCTTTCTTT

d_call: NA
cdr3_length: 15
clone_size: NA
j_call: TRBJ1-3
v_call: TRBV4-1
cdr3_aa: CASSQDSGTGNTIYF
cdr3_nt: TGCGCCAGCAGCCAAGACTCAGGGACTGGAAACACCATATATTTT

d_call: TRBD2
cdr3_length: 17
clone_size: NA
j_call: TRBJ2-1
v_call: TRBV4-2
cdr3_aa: CASSQRDSGNSYNEQFF
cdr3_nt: TGTGCCAGCAGCCAAAGGGATAGCGGGAACTCCTACAATGAGCAGTTCTTC

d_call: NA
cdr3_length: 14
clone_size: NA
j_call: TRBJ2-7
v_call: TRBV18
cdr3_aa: CASSPFSGAREQYF
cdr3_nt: TGTGCCAGCTCACCATTCAGTGGAGCGCGCGAGCAGTACTTC

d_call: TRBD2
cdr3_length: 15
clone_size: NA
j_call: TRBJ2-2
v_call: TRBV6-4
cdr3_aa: CASSRLAGDTGELFF
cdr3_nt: TGTGCCAGCAGCCGACTAGCGGGAGACACCGGGGAGCTGTTTTTT

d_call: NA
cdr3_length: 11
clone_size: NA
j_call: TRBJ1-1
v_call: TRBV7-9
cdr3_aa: CASSPRAEAFF
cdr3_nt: TGTGCCAGCAGCCCACGCGCTGAAGCTTTCTTT

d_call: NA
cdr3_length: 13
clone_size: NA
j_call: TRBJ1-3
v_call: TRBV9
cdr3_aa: CASSVSSGNTIYF
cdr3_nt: TGTGCCAGCAGCGTGAGTTCTGGAAACACCATATATTTT

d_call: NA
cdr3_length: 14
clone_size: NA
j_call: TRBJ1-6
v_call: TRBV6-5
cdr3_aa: CASSPTQGGSPLHF
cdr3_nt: TGTGCCAGCAGCCCCACACAGGGTGGGTCACCCCTCCACTTT

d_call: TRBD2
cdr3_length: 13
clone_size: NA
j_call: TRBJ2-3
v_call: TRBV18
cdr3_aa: CASSAAGANTQYF
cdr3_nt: TGTGCCAGCTCAGCAGCGGGGGCTAATACGCAGTATTTT

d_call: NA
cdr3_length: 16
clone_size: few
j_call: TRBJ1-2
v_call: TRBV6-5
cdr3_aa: CASSLTGTRPPMGYTF
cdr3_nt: TGTGCCAGCAGTTTAACCGGGACACGACCTCCTATGGGCTACACCTTC

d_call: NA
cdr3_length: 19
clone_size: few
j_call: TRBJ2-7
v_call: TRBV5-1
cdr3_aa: CASSLAVSRTFRISYEQYF
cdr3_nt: TGCGCCAGCAGCTTGGCCGTGTCGCGTACCTTCCGTATCTCCTACGAGCAGTACTTC

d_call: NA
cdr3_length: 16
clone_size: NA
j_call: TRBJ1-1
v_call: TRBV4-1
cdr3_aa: CASSQVPGSWKTEAFF
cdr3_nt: TGCGCCAGCAGCCAAGTGCCGGGATCGTGGAAGACTGAAGCTTTCTTT

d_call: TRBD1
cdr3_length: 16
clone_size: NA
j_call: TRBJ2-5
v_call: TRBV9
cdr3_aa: CASSAQGTGLQETQYF
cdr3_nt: TGTGCCAGCAGCGCTCAAGGGACAGGGTTGCAAGAGACCCAGTACTTC

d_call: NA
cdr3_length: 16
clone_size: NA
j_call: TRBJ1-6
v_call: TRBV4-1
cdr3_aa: CASSQGGRVIYSPLHF
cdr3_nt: TGCGCCAGCAGCCAAGGGGGCAGGGTAATATATTCACCCCTCCACTTT

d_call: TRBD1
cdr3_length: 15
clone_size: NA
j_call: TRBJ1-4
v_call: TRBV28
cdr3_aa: CASSFRDRGFEKLFF
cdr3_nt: TGTGCCAGCAGTTTCCGCGACAGGGGGTTTGAAAAACTGTTTTTT

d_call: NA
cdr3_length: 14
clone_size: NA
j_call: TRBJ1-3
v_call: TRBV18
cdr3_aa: CASSPPNNRNTIYF
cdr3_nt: TGTGCCAGCTCACCACCGAACAACAGAAACACCATATATTTT

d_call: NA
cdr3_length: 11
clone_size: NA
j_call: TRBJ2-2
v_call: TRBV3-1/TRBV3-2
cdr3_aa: CPGWLSGELFF
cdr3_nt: TGCCCAGGGTGGTTGTCCGGGGAGCTGTTTTTT

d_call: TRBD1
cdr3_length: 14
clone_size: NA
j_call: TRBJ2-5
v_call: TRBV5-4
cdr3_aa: CASSWGQGQRTQYF
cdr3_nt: TGTGCCAGCAGCTGGGGACAGGGGCAGAGAACCCAGTACTTC

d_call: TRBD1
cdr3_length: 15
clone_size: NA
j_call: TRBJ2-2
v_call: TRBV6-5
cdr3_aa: CASSHAQGDTGELFF
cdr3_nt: TGTGCCAGCAGCCACGCACAGGGGGACACCGGGGAGCTGTTTTTT

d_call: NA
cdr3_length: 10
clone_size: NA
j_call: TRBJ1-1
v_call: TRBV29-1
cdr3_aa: CSVELTEAFF
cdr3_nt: TGCAGCGTTGAACTCACTGAAGCTTTCTTT

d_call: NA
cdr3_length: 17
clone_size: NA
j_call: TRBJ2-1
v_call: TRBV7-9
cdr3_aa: CASSLTPGSGIYNEQFF
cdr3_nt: TGTGCCAGCAGCTTAACCCCGGGGAGCGGAATCTACAATGAGCAGTTCTTC

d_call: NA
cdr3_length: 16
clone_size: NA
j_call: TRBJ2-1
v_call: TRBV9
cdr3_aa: CASSVAQSPQGNEQFF
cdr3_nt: TGTGCCAGCAGCGTAGCTCAATCCCCACAGGGCAATGAGCAGTTCTTC

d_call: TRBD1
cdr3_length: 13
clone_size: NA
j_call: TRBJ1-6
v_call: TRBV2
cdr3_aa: CASVRQGNSPLHF
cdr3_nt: TGTGCCAGCGTAAGACAGGGAAATTCACCCCTCCACTTT

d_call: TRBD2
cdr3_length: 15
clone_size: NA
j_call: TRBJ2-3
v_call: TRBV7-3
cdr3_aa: CASSLTSESTDTQYF
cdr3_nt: TGTGCCAGCAGCTTGACTAGCGAAAGCACAGATACGCAGTATTTT

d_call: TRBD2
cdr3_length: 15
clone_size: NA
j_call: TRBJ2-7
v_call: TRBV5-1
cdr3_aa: CASSLGSGNSYEQYF
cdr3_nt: TGCGCCAGCAGCTTGGGTAGCGGGAACTCCTACGAGCAGTACTTC

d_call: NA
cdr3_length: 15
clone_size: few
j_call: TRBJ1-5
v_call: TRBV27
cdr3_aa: CASSLRQGINQPQHF
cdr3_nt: TGTGCCAGCAGTTTAAGGCAGGGAATCAATCAGCCCCAGCATTTT

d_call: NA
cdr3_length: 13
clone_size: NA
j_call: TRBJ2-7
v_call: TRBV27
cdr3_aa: CASSLTSGYEQYF
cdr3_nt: TGTGCCAGCAGTCTTACCTCGGGCTACGAGCAGTACTTC

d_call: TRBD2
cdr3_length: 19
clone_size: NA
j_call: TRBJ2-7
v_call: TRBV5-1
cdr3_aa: CASSLGRLAGGGSSYEQYF
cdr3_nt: TGCGCCAGCAGCTTGGGTCGACTAGCGGGAGGAGGGTCGTCCTACGAGCAGTACTTC

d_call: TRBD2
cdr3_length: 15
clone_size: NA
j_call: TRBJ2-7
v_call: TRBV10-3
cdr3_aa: CATSGYGTRAHEQYF
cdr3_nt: TGTGCCACCAGTGGGTACGGGACTAGGGCCCACGAGCAGTACTTC

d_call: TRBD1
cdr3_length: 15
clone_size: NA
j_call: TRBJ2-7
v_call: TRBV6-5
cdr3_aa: CASTISGGRSYEQYF
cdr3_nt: TGTGCCAGCACCATATCAGGGGGCCGTTCCTACGAGCAGTACTTC

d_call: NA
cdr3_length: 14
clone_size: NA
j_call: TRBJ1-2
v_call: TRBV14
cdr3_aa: CASSPLDSLYGYTF
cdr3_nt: TGTGCCAGCAGCCCTCTGGACAGCCTCTATGGCTACACCTTC

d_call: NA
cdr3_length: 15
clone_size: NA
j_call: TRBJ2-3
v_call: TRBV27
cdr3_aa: CASSAIAASTDTQYF
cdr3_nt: TGTGCCAGCAGTGCGATAGCGGCTAGCACAGATACGCAGTATTTT

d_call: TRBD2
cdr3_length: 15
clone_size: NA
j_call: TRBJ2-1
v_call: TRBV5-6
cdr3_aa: CASSLTSGGSSFFVF
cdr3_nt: TGTGCCAGCAGCTTGACTAGCGGGGGATCCTCCTTTTTTGTCTTC

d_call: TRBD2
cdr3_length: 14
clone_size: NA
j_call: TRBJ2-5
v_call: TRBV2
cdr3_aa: CAARAGINQETQYF
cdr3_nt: TGTGCCGCACGAGCGGGGATTAACCAAGAGACCCAGTACTTC

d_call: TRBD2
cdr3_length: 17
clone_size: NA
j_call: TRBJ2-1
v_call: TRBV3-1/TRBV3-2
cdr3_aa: CASSQEAGGSSYNEQFF
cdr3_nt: TGTGCCAGCAGCCAAGAAGCGGGAGGGAGCTCCTACAATGAGCAGTTCTTC

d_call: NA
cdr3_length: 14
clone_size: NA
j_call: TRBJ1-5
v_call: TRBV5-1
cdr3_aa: CASSLWGGNQPQHF
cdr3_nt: TGCGCCAGCAGCTTATGGGGCGGCAATCAGCCCCAGCATTTT

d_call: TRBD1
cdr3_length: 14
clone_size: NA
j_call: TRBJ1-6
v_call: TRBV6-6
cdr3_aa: CASARDRDNSPLHF
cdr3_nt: TGTGCCAGCGCCCGGGACAGGGATAATTCACCCCTCCACTTT

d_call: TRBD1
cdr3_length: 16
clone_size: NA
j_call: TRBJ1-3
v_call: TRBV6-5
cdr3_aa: CASSSQGANSGNTIYF
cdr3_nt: TGTGCCAGCAGTTCACAGGGGGCAAACTCTGGAAACACCATATATTTT

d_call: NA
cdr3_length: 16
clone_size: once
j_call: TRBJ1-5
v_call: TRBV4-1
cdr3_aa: CASSQDSGFFYQPQHF
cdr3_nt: TGCGCCAGCAGCCAAGATTCGGGTTTTTTTTATCAGCCCCAGCATTTT

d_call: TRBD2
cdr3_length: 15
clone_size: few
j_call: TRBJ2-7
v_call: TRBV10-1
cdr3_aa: CASSGGLAGPYEQYF
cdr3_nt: TGCGCCAGCAGTGGCGGGCTAGCGGGGCCCTACGAGCAGTACTTC

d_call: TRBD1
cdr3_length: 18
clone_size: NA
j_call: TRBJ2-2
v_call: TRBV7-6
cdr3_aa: CASSLTNLQGSGTGELFF
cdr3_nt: TGTGCCAGCAGCCTAACAAACCTACAGGGGTCGGGCACCGGGGAGCTGTTTTTT

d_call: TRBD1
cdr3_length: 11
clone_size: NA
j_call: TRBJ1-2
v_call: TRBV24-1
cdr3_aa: CATSTGGGYTF
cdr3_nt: TGTGCCACCAGTACAGGGGGCGGCTACACCTTC

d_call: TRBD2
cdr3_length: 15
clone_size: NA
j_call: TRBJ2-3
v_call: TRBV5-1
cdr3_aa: CASSRLAASTDTQYF
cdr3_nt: TGCGCCAGCAGCCGACTAGCGGCTAGCACAGATACGCAGTATTTT

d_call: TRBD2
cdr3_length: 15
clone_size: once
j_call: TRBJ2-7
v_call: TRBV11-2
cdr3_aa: CASSLEAGEFYEQYF
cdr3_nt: TGTGCCAGCAGCTTAGAGGCGGGAGAATTTTACGAGCAGTACTTC

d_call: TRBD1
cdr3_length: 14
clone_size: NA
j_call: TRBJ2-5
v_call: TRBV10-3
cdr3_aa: CAIGNRGSLGTQYF
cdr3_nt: TGTGCCATCGGAAACAGGGGATCACTTGGGACCCAGTACTTC

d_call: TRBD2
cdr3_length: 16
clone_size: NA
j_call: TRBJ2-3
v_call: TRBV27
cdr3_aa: CASSPITSASTDTQYF
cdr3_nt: TGTGCCAGCAGTCCAATTACTAGCGCTAGCACAGATACGCAGTATTTT

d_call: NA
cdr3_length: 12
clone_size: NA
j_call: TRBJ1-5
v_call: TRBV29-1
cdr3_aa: CSVMPTGQPQHF
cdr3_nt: TGCAGCGTGATGCCCACGGGACAGCCCCAGCATTTT

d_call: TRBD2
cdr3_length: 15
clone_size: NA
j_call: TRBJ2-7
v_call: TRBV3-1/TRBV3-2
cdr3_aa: CASSLQGAGAYEQYF
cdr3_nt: TGTGCCAGCAGCCTGCAGGGAGCGGGGGCCTACGAGCAGTACTTC